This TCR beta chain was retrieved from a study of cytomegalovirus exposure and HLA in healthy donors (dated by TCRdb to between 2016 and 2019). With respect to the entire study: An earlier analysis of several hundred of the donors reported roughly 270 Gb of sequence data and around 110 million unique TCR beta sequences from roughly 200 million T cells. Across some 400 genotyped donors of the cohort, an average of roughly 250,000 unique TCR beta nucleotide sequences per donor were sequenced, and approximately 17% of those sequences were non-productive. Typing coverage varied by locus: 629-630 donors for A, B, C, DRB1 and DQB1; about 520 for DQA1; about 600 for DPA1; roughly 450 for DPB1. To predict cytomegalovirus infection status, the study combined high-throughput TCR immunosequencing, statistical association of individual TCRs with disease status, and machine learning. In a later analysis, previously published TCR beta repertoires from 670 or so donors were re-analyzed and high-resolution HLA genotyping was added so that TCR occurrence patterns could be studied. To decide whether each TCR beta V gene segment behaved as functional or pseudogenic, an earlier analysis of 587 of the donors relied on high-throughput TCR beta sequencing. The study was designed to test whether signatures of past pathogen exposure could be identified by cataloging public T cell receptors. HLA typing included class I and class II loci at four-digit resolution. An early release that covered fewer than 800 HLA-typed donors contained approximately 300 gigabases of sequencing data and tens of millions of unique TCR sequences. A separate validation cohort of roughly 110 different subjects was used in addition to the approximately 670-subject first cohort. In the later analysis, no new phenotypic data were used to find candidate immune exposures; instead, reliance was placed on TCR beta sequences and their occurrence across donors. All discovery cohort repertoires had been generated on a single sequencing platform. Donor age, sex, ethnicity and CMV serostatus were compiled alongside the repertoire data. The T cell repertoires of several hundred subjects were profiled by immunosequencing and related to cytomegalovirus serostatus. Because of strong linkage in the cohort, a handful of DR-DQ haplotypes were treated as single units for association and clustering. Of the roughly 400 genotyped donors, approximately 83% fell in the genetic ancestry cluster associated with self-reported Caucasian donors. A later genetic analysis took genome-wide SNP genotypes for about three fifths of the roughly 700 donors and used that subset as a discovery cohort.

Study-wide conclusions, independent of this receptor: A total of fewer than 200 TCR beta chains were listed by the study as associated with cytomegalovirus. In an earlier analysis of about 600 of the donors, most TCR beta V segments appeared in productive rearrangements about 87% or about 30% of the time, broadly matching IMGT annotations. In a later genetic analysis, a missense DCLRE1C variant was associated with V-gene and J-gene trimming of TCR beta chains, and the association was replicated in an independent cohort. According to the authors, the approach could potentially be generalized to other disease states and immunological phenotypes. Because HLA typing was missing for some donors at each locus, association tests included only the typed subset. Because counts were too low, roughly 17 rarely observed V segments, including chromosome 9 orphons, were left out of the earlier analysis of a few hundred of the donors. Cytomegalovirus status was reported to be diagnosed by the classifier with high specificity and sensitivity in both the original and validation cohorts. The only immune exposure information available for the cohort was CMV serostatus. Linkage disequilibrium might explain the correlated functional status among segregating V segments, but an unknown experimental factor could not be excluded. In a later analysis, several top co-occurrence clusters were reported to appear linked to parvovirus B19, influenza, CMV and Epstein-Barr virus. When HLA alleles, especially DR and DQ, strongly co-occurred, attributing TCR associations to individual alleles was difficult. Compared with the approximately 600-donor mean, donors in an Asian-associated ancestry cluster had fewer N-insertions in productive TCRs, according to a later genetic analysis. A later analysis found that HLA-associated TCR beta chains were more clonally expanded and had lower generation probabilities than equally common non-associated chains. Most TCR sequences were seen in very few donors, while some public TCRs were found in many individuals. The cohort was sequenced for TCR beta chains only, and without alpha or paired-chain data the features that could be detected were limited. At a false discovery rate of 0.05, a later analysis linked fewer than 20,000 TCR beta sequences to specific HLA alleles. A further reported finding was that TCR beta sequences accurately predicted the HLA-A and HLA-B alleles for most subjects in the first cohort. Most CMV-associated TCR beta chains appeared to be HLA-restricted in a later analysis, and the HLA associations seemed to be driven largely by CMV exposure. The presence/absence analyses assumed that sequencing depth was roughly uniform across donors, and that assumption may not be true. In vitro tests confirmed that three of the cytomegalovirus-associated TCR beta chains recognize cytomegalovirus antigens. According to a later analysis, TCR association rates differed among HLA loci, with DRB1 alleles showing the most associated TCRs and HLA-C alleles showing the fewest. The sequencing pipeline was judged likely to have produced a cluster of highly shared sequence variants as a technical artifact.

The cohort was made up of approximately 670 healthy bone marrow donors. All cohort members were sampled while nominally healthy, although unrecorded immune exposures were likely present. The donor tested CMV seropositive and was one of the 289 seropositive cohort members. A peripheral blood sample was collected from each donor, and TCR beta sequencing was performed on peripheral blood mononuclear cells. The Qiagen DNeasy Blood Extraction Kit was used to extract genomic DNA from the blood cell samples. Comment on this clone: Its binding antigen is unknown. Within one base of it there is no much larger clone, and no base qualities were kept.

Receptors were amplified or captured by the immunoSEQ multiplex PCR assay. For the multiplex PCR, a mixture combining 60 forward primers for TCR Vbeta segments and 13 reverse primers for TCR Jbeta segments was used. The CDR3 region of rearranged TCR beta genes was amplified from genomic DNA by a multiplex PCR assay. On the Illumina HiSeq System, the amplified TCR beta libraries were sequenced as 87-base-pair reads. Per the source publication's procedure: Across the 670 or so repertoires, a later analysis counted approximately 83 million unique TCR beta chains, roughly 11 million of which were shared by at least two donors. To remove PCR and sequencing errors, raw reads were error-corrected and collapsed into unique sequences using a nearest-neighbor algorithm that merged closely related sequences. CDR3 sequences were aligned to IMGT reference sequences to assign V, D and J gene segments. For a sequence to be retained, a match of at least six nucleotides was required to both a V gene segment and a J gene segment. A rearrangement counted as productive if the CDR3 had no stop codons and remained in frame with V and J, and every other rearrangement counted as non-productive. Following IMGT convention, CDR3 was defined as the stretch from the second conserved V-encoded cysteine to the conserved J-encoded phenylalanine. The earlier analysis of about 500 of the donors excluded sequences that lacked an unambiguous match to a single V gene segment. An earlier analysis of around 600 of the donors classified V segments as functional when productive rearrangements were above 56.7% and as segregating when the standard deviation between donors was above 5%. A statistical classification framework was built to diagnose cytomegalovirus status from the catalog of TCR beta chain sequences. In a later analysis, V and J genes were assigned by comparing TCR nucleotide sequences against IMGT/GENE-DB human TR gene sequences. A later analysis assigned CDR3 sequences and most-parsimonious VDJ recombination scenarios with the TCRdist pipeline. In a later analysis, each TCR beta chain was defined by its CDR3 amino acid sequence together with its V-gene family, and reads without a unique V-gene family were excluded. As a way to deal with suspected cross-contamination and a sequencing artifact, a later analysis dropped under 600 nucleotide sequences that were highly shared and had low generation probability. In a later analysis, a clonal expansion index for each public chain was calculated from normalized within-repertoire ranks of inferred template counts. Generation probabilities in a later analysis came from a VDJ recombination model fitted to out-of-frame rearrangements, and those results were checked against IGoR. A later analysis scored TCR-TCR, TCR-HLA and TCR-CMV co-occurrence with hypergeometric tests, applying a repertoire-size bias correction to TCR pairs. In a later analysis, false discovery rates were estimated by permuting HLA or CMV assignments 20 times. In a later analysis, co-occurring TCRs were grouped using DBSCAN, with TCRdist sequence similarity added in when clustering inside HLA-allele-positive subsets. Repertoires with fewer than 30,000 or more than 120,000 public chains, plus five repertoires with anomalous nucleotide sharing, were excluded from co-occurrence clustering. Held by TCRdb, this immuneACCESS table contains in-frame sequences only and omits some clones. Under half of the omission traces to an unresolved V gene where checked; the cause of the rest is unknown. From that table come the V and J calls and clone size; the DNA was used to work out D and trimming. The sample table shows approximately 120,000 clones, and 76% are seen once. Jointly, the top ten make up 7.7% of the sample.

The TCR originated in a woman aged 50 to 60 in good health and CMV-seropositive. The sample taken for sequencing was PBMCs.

The DNA sequence is as follows: TGTGCCAGCAGGCCACAGGGGGACTACACAGATACGCAGTATTTT. It is translated as CASRPQGDYTDTQYF. In this chain, TRBV6-5 is recombined with TRBJ2-3; perhaps TRBD1 is the D gene, with 8 bases matching. The CDR3 sequence holds 15 residues, the cysteine and phenylalanine included. Left in the record is the CDR3 DNA by itself, 45 bases read in frame from the first base. The V end loses 6 bases and the J end loses 2 bases, and a stretch of 15 bases separates them. From the germline V gene, CDR1 is MNHEY and CDR2 is SVGAGI.